The 30 T cell receptor beta chains presented below share a single source sample, sequenced in a study of siplizumab effects on memory and regulatory T cells. The table came from immunoSEQ multiplex PCR; TCRdb's copy has only in-frame clones and leaves some out. The repertoire holds about 110,000 clones, with about 90% as singletons. Sequenced sample: Tregs sorted from blood. The receptors shown here come from a human donor in good health.

V gene TRBV25-1 combines with J gene TRBJ2-5; D may correspond to TRBD1 or TRBD2 (5 bases each). This CDR3 spans 12 amino acids. Trimming stripped 5 bases from V and 5 bases from J, with 9 bases between. Per germline, CDR1 MGHDK and CDR2 SYGVNS. The CDR3 sequence: CASSLWGETQYF. CDR3 in DNA: TGTGCCAGCAGTCTTTGGGGGGAGACCCAGTACTTC.

V is TRBV30 and J is TRBJ2-1, with a tentative D call TRBD2 (6 bases). V lost 0 bases and J lost 4, with 19 bases in between. The CDR3 spans 17 residues. The germline gives CDR1 GTSNPN, CDR2 SVGIG (reference sequence). CDR3: CAWSVRASRGSYNEQFF. In DNA, the CDR3 is TGTGCCTGGAGTGTACGGGCTAGCCGGGGGAGTTACAATGAGCAGTTCTTC.

The rearrangement joins TRBV11-2 to TRBJ2-5; TRBD1 agrees at 7 bases. The CDR3 has 13 residues. J lost 3 bases, V lost 3 bases, and 1 base had no gene match. Germline assignment: CDR1 SGHAT and CDR2 FQNNGV. CDR3 bases: TGTGCCAGCAGCTTCCAGGGGGAAGAGACCCAGTACTTC. Translation gives CASSFQGEETQYF.

The CDR3, as DNA: TGTGCCAGCTCACTTGGACGCCCTCTCTCTGGGGCCAACGTCCTGACTTTC. This encodes CASSLGRPLSGANVLTF. The V and J genes are TRBV18 and TRBJ2-6, with D uncertain. Trimming took off 4 bases at V and 0 bases at J, with 13 bases between the two ends. The CDR3 totals 17 residues. Germline V CDR1 and CDR2: KGHSH, LQKENI.

The CDR3 coding sequence is TGTGCTAGTGGTTTGATCCTCCTAGCGGGGGGCCCCAATGAGCAGTTCTTC. This gives the protein CASGLILLAGGPNEQFF. The J gene is TRBJ2-1, the V gene TRBV12-5, with 11 bases lining up with TRBD2. The CDR3 sequence is 17 residues long. The V gene end was trimmed by 2 bases and the J gene end by 6 bases; junction bases not matched to a gene: 9. CDR1 and CDR2 (germline): LGHNT, FRNRAP.

V is TRBV5-1 and J is TRBJ2-3, with a possible D match to TRBD2 (6 bases). Germline loops: CDR1 SGHRS, CDR2 YFSETQ. The CDR3 spans 14 residues. V dropped 0 bases and J dropped 6 bases, with 11 bases sitting between them. The CDR3 here is CASSLVRGSDTQYF. CDR3 in DNA: TGCGCCAGCAGCTTGGTTCGGGGGTCCGATACGCAGTATTTT.

The V call is TRBV6-1, the J call TRBJ1-1; no clear D gene. Germline V gene lookup returns CDR1 MNHNS and CDR2 SASEGT. The CDR3 is 12 amino acids. The V gene lost 2 bases and the J gene lost 7 bases, with 8 bases spanning the gap. The CDR3 protein is CASSEKGGEAFF. CDR3 sequence (DNA): TGTGCCAGCAGTGAAAAGGGCGGTGAAGCTTTCTTT.

The chain links TRBV5-4 to TRBJ2-5, with 10 bases lining up with TRBD2. V lost 4 bases to trimming and J lost 5 bases; unmatched junction nucleotides: 14. The CDR3 covers 17 residues. The germline V gene encodes CDR1 SGHNT and CDR2 YYREEE (reference sequence). The CDR3 protein is CASSNTGSGGAKETQYF. The CDR3 nucleotides are TGTGCCAGCAGCAATACCGGAAGCGGGGGGGCCAAGGAGACCCAGTACTTC. The full variable domain, with the rest looked up from reference TRBV5-4 and TRBJ2-5, is ETGVTQSPTHLIKTRGQQVTLRCSSQSGHNTVSWYQQALGQGPQFIFQYYREEENGRGNFPPRFSGLQFPNYSSELNVNALELDDSALYLCASSNTGSGGAKETQYFGPGTRLLVL.

The rearrangement links TRBV19 to TRBJ2-1; 11 bases align to TRBD2. CDR1 is LNHDA, CDR2 SQIVND, per germline (reference sequence). The CDR3 runs to 16 residues. J lost 6 bases, V lost 3 bases, and 7 bases had no gene match. The CDR3 nucleotides are TGTGCCAGTAGTATGAATAGCGGGAGGGCCGGCAATGAGCAGTTCTTC. Amino acids: CASSMNSGRAGNEQFF.

The rearrangement uses TRBV6-4 and TRBJ2-1, with D possibly matching TRBD1 (7 bases). The CDR3 has 14 residues. Trimming took off 6 bases at V and 9 bases at J, with 18 bases between the two ends. The germline V gene encodes CDR1 MRHNA and CDR2 SNTAGT. The CDR3 here is CASSQDYRQGEQFF. The CDR3 DNA reads as TGTGCCAGCAGCCAGGACTACAGACAGGGTGAGCAGTTCTTC.

The CDR3 DNA reads as TGTGCCACTGCAGCCGGACTAGCGGGGGGAGAAGAGACCCAGTACTTC. Its translation: CATAAGLAGGEETQYF. The rearrangement links TRBV10-3 to TRBJ2-5; 14 bases match TRBD2. The CDR3 spans 16 residues. Germline CDR1 ENHRY, CDR2 SYGVKD. The junction had 10 bases not matched to a gene; V was cut back by 10 bases and J by 3 bases.

The CDR3 reads CASSPGTGGTEQYF. The CDR3 DNA follows: TGTGCCAGCTCACCAGGGACAGGGGGCACCGAGCAGTACTTC. The V call is TRBV18, the J call TRBJ2-7; 12 nucleotides agree with TRBD1. V was clipped by 2 bases and J by 6 bases; unmatched bases: 2. Germline loops: CDR1 KGHSH, CDR2 LQKENI. The CDR3 consists of 14 residues.

The chain links TRBV27 to TRBJ2-7, with 7 bases that match TRBD2. The CDR3 contains 15 residues. The V gene end was trimmed by 3 bases and the J gene end by 2 bases; junction bases not matched to a gene: 7. Germline assignment: CDR1 MNHEY and CDR2 SMNVEV (reference sequence). The CDR3 loop reads CASSFVPSGAYEQYF. Written as DNA, the CDR3 is TGTGCCAGCAGTTTCGTTCCTAGCGGAGCCTACGAGCAGTACTTC.

The J gene is TRBJ1-1, the V gene TRBV19; maybe TRBD1 (6 bases). The CDR3 runs 12 residues. CDR1 is LNHDA, CDR2 SQIVND, per germline (reference sequence). Between the trimmed V and J ends, which lost 6 bases and 2 bases, there was a span of 7 bases. This chain's CDR3 is CASRDSNTEAFF. The CDR3 DNA reads as TGTGCCAGTAGGGACAGTAACACTGAAGCTTTCTTT.

The chain links TRBV6-5 to TRBJ1-4; the D is unclear. V was shortened by 0 bases and J by 5 bases, with 10 bases between the two germline ends. The V gene's germline CDR1 is MNHEY and CDR2 SVGAGI. This CDR3 has 15 residues. The CDR3 sequence is CASSYSVGMNEKLFF. DNA of the CDR3: TGTGCCAGCAGTTACTCCGTCGGGATGAATGAAAAACTGTTTTTT.

The chain links TRBV6-6 to TRBJ1-1; D might be TRBD1 (6 bases). The CDR3 is made up of 13 amino acids. V lost 4 bases, J lost 6 bases, and 12 bases lay in between. Germline values: CDR1 MNHNY, CDR2 SVGAGI (reference sequence). The chain's CDR3 is CASSSEPGAEAFF. The DNA for the CDR3 is TGTGCCAGCAGTTCGGAGCCAGGGGCTGAAGCTTTCTTT.

The V gene is TRBV4-1, the J gene TRBJ2-5, with TRBD2 identical over 8 bases. Germline V gives CDR1 MGHRA, CDR2 YSYEKL. The CDR3 sequence is 15 residues long. J was trimmed by 1 base and V by 3 bases; bases with no gene match: 4. Here the CDR3 reads CASSHQTSVQETQYF. The CDR3, as DNA: TGCGCCAGCAGCCACCAGACTAGCGTCCAAGAGACCCAGTACTTC.

The gene calls are TRBV14 and TRBJ2-7, with D uncertain. The CDR3 is 12 residues long. Trimming pared 9 bases from V and 3 bases from J, leaving 12 bases between. Germline lookup yields CDR1 SGHDN and CDR2 FVKESK. The CDR3 DNA follows: TGTGCCAGGAGGACGGTGGTCTACGAGCAGTACTTC. The encoded protein is CARRTVVYEQYF.

The chain has TRBV29-1 and TRBJ2-5, with D possibly being TRBD2 (6 bases). Germline V gene data show CDR1 as SQVTM and CDR2 as ANQGSEA. This CDR3 spans 12 amino acids. Trimming shortened V by 6 bases and J by 3 bases, and 11 bases separated the two germline ends. The CDR3 loop reads CSVSGVEETQYF. The CDR3 DNA reads TGCAGCGTATCGGGAGTAGAAGAGACCCAGTACTTC.

This rearrangement joins TRBV5-6 to TRBJ1-4, with 12 positions matching TRBD1. The germline V gene encodes CDR1 SGHDT and CDR2 YYEEEE. With 4 bases clipped from V and 6 bases from J, the junction kept 4 bases outside the gene matches. The CDR3 has 15 amino acids. CDR3 region: CASSRDRGRDEKLFF. CDR3 sequence (DNA): TGTGCCAGCAGCCGGGACAGGGGGCGGGATGAAAAACTGTTTTTT.

The chain recombines TRBV19 with TRBJ1-5; no firm D call. Germline V gene data show CDR1 as LNHDA and CDR2 as SQIVND (reference sequence). The CDR3 spans 13 residues. Trimming shortened V by 6 bases and J by 3 bases, and 9 bases separated the two germline ends. CDR3 DNA: TGTGCCAGTAGCAAGGGAGTCAATCAGCCCCAGCATTTT. It encodes CASSKGVNQPQHF.

As DNA, the CDR3 is TGTGCCAGCAGCAGAACGACAGGGTTCGGAAACACCATATATTTT. This translates into CASSRTTGFGNTIYF. The V and J genes are TRBV2 and TRBJ1-3; TRBD1 matches at 7 bases. This CDR3 spans 15 amino acids. Germline loops: CDR1 SNHLY, CDR2 FYNNEI. The junction had 9 bases not matched to a gene; V was cut back by 6 bases and J by 4 bases.

Here the CDR3 DNA reads TGCGCCAGCAGCCAAGAATGGGCCAGACACACCGGGGAGCTGTTTTTT. Translation: CASSQEWARHTGELFF. The chain couples TRBV4-1 to TRBJ2-2; D is undetermined. CDR1 is MGHRA, CDR2 YSYEKL, per germline. This CDR3 has 16 residues. Trimming cost V 0 bases and J 3 bases, with 11 bases left between them.

The chain combines TRBV27 with TRBJ2-3, with TRBD2 matching 12 bases. Looked up from germline, CDR1 is MNHEY and CDR2 is SMNVEV (reference sequence). V was pared by 6 bases and J by 4 bases, with 11 bases of the junction left unmatched. This CDR3 has 17 amino acids. The CDR3 here is CASSRLAGVSLPDTQYF. The CDR3 DNA is TGTGCCAGCAGCCGACTAGCGGGAGTATCATTGCCAGATACGCAGTATTTT.

To note about this clone: One end of the junction does not line up with germline, which may come from a read error. This chain links TRBV7-8 with TRBJ2-1; 9 nucleotides line up with TRBD2. This CDR3 comprises 15 residues. The germline gives CDR1 SGHVS, CDR2 FQNEAQ. The CDR3 DNA reads as TGTGCCAGCAGCTTAATCGGCGGGGGGGGCACCCCCTTTGTCTTC. Translated, it gives CASSLIGGGGTPFVF.

The V call is TRBV18, the J call TRBJ2-3; 8 bases are a match to TRBD2. Germline loops: CDR1 KGHSH, CDR2 LQKENI. This CDR3 comprises 14 residues. Trimming removed 3 bases from V and 5 bases from J; junction bases left unmatched: 4. This CDR3 is CASSPGLGRDTQYF. The CDR3, as DNA: TGTGCCAGCTCACCGGGACTAGGGCGAGATACGCAGTATTTT.

CDR3 residues: CASSRTRAGGYNEQFF. In DNA, the CDR3 is TGTGCCAGTAGCCGAACAAGAGCGGGGGGATACAATGAGCAGTTCTTC. V usage is TRBV19 and J usage is TRBJ2-1; 9 positions agree with TRBD2. Germline CDR1 and CDR2: LNHDA and SQIVND (reference sequence). The CDR3 has 16 amino acids. Trimming removed 6 bases from V and 4 bases from J; junction bases left unmatched: 10.

V usage is TRBV6-1 and J usage is TRBJ1-2; D call uncertain. Germline V gene sequence: CDR1 MNHNS, CDR2 SASEGT. The CDR3 is made up of 14 amino acids. With 2 bases removed from V and 4 bases from J, the gap between germline ends came to 11 bases. The chain's CDR3 is CASSERRAGYGYTF. CDR3 sequence (DNA): TGTGCCAGCAGTGAAAGGAGGGCAGGCTATGGCTACACCTTC.

The genes are TRBV7-3 and TRBJ2-1, with D possibly TRBD2 on 6 matching bases. Trimming removed 5 bases from V and 9 bases from J, with 11 bases in between. Per germline, CDR1 SGHTA and CDR2 FQGTGA. This CDR3 has 12 amino acids. Written as DNA, the CDR3 is TGTGCCAGCAGCCACACAGCGGGTGAGCAGTTCTTC. Translating it yields CASSHTAGEQFF.

The chain uses TRBV5-4 and TRBJ2-3; 7 positions match TRBD2. The CDR3 covers 15 residues. Per germline, CDR1 SGHNT and CDR2 YYREEE (reference sequence). J was trimmed by 0 bases and V by 2 bases; bases with no gene match: 3. Here the CDR3 reads CASSLGTISTDTQYF. For the CDR3, the DNA is TGTGCCAGCAGCTTAGGGACTATCAGCACAGATACGCAGTATTTT.